This T cell receptor beta chain derives from a study of OX40 agonist ivuxolimab in advanced cancers. Study at large: Partial responses occurred in three patients (one hepatocellular carcinoma, two cutaneous melanoma).

Study-level findings and limits: In the 0.1-3.0 mg/kg groups, partial responders showed among the lowest expansion.

As regards this clone: The antigen is undetermined. Other DNA sequences within the sample encode an identical CDR3.

The CDR3 spans 14 residues. The V and J ends lost 0 bases and 5 bases respectively, with 10 bases between them. The germline gives CDR1 SSHAT, CDR2 FNYEAQ (reference sequence). Assay used: immunoSEQ multiplex PCR; TCRdb lists only in-frame clones, some missing. The table lists tens of thousands of clones, approximately 87% of them singletons. Material: CD4+ or CD8+ T cells sorted from blood, obtained in a trial of the OX40 agonist ivuxolimab. This chain uses TRBV7-7 with TRBJ2-5; either TRBD1 or TRBD2 may supply D (6 bases each). The sequence derives from an adult with an advanced solid tumor such as melanoma, head and neck, liver or kidney cancer. For the CDR3, the DNA is TGTGCCAGCAGCTTAGCGGGGGGCAGGGAGACCCAGTACTTC. Translating gives CASSLAGGRETQYF.